This T cell receptor (beta chain) was profiled in a study of T cell responses to AZD1222 COVID-19 vaccine. About this clone: As yet, its antigen is unknown.

V trimming: 2 bases; J trimming: 2 bases; junction bases outside the gene matches: 7. This CDR3 has 16 amino acids. The V gene's germline CDR1 is LGHDT and CDR2 YNNKEL (reference sequence). The repertoire was sequenced with immunoSEQ multiplex PCR; TCRdb's copy has only in-frame clones and lacks some. Among about 200,000 clones listed, 85% to 95% were seen once. Study outcomes and limitations: Two AZD1222 doses significantly raised spike-specific TCR breadth and depth over controls. Seropositive at baseline were only 5 to 7 AZD1222 recipients. Reportedly, close to half of spike-specific TCRs are directed against unmutated variant regions.

The clonotype originates from an adult in good health. The V call is TRBV3-1 (or the pseudogene TRBV3-2), the J call TRBJ1-1; 8 bases are a match to TRBD1. The specimen was peripheral blood, collected on day 0 of AZD1222 vaccination. CDR3 in amino acids: CASSQYPGGSNTEAFF. CDR3 nucleotides: TGTGCCAGCAGCCAATACCCAGGGGGCTCTAACACTGAAGCTTTCTTT.